The T cell receptor beta chain described here comes from a study of blood T cells in healthy people across ages. Turning to the study itself: T cells yielded about one barcoded beta molecule per two cells through template switching.

Alongside a J-beta primer mix, a sample-barcoded 5' primer served in a second PCR lasting roughly 6 to 11 cycles. A single record per CDR3 protein comes from TCRdb applying MiXCR to the 5' RACE reads. The sample yields hundreds of thousands of distinct CDR3 sequences, about half seen once. The study's findings and limits: Getting older went along with TCR beta diversity per million T cells dropping roughly linearly.

Germline V gives CDR1 MNHNS, CDR2 SASEGT. Trimming removed 4 bases from V and 0 bases from J, with 11 bases in between. The CDR3 spans 15 residues. As to this clonotype: Antigen specificity is unknown.

Healthy Caucasian individuals from Russia aged about 6 to 95 were enrolled as donors. No fewer than 6 micrograms of total RNA were isolated from every sample. The clonotype comes from a woman aged 55 to 70 in good health. The chain uses TRBV6-1 and TRBJ2-3; D gene unclear. Sequencing was done on a sample of blood. The CDR3 loop is CASSANFASTDTQYF. The CDR3 nucleotides are TGTGCCAGCAGTGCGAATTTTGCTAGCACAGATACGCAGTATTTT.